The 4 T cell receptor beta chains in this list originate from one sample, sequenced in a study of cytomegalovirus exposure and HLA in healthy donors. Primers: 60 Vbeta forward and 13 Jbeta reverse. Clones were sequenced by immunoSEQ multiplex PCR, and TCRdb holds only the in-frame ones, with some missing. The data show some 150,000 clones, with over 60% seen just once and 0.5% to 0.85% held by the top ten. Input material: PBMCs. Receptors originate from a male donor in good health and CMV-seronegative.

A single count supports this clone. CDR3 in amino acids: CSVERGSSTDTQYF. The CDR3 DNA follows: TGCAGCGTTGAAAGAGGGTCTAGCACAGATACGCAGTATTTT. The gene calls are TRBV29-1 and TRBJ2-3; D may be TRBD2 (5 bases). Germline lookup yields CDR1 SQVTM and CDR2 ANQGSEA. The CDR3 loop spans 14 amino acids. V lost 2 bases to trimming and J lost 0 bases, with 9 bases between them.

The chain couples TRBV6-5 to TRBJ1-2; 12 positions agree with TRBD1. Per germline, CDR1 MNHEY and CDR2 SVGAGI. After removal of 7 bases from V and 6 bases from J, the junction contained 9 bases not matched to a gene. This CDR3 spans 15 amino acids. The CDR3: CASTPGQGAIHGYTF. The CDR3 DNA sequence: TGTGCCAGCACCCCGGGACAGGGGGCGATCCATGGCTACACCTTC.

The chain couples TRBV4-1 to TRBJ2-3, with 10 bases that match TRBD2. Germline CDR1 reads MGHRA; CDR2 reads YSYEKL. The CDR3 extends over 20 amino acids. V shed 1 base and J 5 bases; nucleotides not matched to a gene: 18. For the CDR3, the DNA is TGCGCCAGCAGCCAAGTCGAAGACAAGCTTGGACTAGCGGAGATAGATACGCAGTATTTT. It translates to CASSQVEDKLGLAEIDTQYF.

The genes are TRBV27 and TRBJ1-2; no definite D call. V was pared by 6 bases and J by 4 bases, with 15 bases between. The CDR3 runs to 14 residues. From germline, CDR1 is MNHEY and CDR2 SMNVEV (reference sequence). CDR3 amino acids: CASSTSGVPYGYTF. Written as DNA, the CDR3 is TGTGCCAGCAGCACAAGCGGGGTCCCCTATGGCTACACCTTC.